These T cell receptor beta chains were read from a single sample in a study of brain T cells in children with intractable seizures. Assay used: immunoSEQ multiplex PCR; TCRdb lists only in-frame clones, some missing. Of roughly 69,000 clones listed, approximately 94% are singletons. The sample here was peripheral blood, taken at surgery. The source is a boy younger than two with focal cortical dysplasia and intractable seizures. Each CDR3 is given with its conserved first and last residue. The D gene is left open where the match is weak. Clone size is shown for a subset of rows, as once, few, many or a class of expanded clone.

>TRBJ1-1|-|17|TRBV5-3|-
TGTGCCAGAAGCTTGGGTTATCCCAGGGGCCAGAACACTGAAGCTTTCTTT
CARSLGYPRGQNTEAFF
>TRBJ2-7|-|14|TRBV7-9|-
TGTGCCAGCAGCTTGACAGTGTCGCCCTACGAGCAGTACTTC
CASSLTVSPYEQYF
>TRBJ1-2|-|14|TRBV6-5|-
TGTGCCAGCAGGGTTCCCACATTTAACTATGGCTACACCTTC
CASRVPTFNYGYTF
>TRBJ1-2|-|14|TRBV6-4|-
TGTGCCAGCAAGAGGGAATCGGGGACCTATGGCTACACCTTC
CASKRESGTYGYTF
>TRBJ2-7|-|15|TRBV12-5|-
TGTGCTAGTGGTCCCCCTCGTGGCAGGGAGAACGAGCAGTACTTC
CASGPPRGRENEQYF
>TRBJ2-4|-|14|TRBV28|-
TGTGCCAGCAGTTTGGTTACCGGGAGAAACATTCAGTACTTC
CASSLVTGRNIQYF
>TRBJ1-5|-|13|TRBV19|-
TGTGCCAGTAGTATGAGGGGTCACCAGCCCCAGCATTTT
CASSMRGHQPQHF
>TRBJ2-1|once|15|TRBV7-9|TRBD2
TGTGCCAGCAGCTTGACTAGCGGGGGGGCGTCTGAGCAGTTCTTC
CASSLTSGGASEQFF
>TRBJ2-5|once|13|TRBV10-3|-
TGTGCCGTTCGCGACTCGGTGCAAGAGACCCAGTACTTC
CAVRDSVQETQYF
>TRBJ1-1|-|16|TRBV25-1|TRBD1
TGTGCCAGCAGTGAATGGGCAGGGGGAACTAACACTGAAGCTTTCTTT
CASSEWAGGTNTEAFF
>TRBJ2-3|-|14|TRBV5-1|-
TGCGCCAGCAGCTTGGAAGGGAGCACAGATACGCAGTATTTT
CASSLEGSTDTQYF
>TRBJ2-7|-|14|TRBV7-9|-
TGTGCCAGCAGCTTAATGGCAGGCTCCTACGAGCAGTACTTC
CASSLMAGSYEQYF
>TRBJ1-4|-|13|TRBV5-1|TRBD1
TGCGCCAGCAGCTTGACAGGGGGTGAAAAACTGTTTTTT
CASSLTGGEKLFF
>TRBJ2-7|-|13|TRBV5-1|TRBD2
TGCGCCAGCAGCTTGAGGCCGGGAGGAGAGCAGTACTTC
CASSLRPGGEQYF
>TRBJ2-2|-|12|TRBV19|-
TGTGCCAGTAGTATAGTGCCCGGGGAGCTGTTTTTT
CASSIVPGELFF
>TRBJ2-4|-|15|TRBV5-1|TRBD2
TGCGCCAGCAGCTTCGCTAGCGGGAACACAAACATTCAGTACTTC
CASSFASGNTNIQYF
>TRBJ2-5|-|15|TRBV7-2|-
TGTGCCAGCAGCTTAAGAGGACAGAACCAAGAGACCCAGTACTTC
CASSLRGQNQETQYF
>TRBJ1-1|-|15|TRBV7-8|-
TGTGCCAGCAGCGCATTGACGGGGGGGAACACTGAAGCTTTCTTT
CASSALTGGNTEAFF
>TRBJ1-6|-|17|TRBV18|-
TGTGCCAGCTCACCCATTTTCGGACACTCCTATAATTCACCCCTCCACTTT
CASSPIFGHSYNSPLHF
>TRBJ2-7|-|15|TRBV13|TRBD1
TGTGCCAGCAGCTTAGCGGACAGGGGCCCCTACGAGCAGTACTTC
CASSLADRGPYEQYF
>TRBJ2-1|-|16|TRBV7-8|-
TGTGCCAGCAGCTTAGTCTTAGCGGCCACAAAGGGTGAGCAGTTCTTC
CASSLVLAATKGEQFF
>TRBJ1-2|-|13|TRBV29-1|-
TGCAGCGCTTCTGGGGAAATGAACTATGGCTACACCTTC
CSASGEMNYGYTF
>TRBJ2-5|-|13|TRBV2|TRBD1
TGTGCCAGCAGAGCGGGACAGGGACAGACCCAGTACTTC
CASRAGQGQTQYF
>TRBJ2-7|-|15|TRBV3-1/TRBV3-2|TRBD2
TGTGCCAGCAGCACTGGGGGCGGGGGGGCCCGAGAGCAGTACTTC
CASSTGGGGAREQYF
>TRBJ2-5|-|14|TRBV28|-
TGTGCCAGCAGTCTACAGACAGGAAAAGAGACCCAGTACTTC
CASSLQTGKETQYF
>TRBJ2-5|-|18|TRBV7-9|TRBD2
TGTGCCAGCAGCTTCGGTCTCTTTCGGACTAGAAATGAAGAGACCCAGTACTTC
CASSFGLFRTRNEETQYF
>TRBJ2-2|-|17|TRBV24-1|-
TGTGCCACCAGTGACCTGGCTTACGGGCGGAACACCGGGGAGCTGTTTTTT
CATSDLAYGRNTGELFF
>TRBJ1-1|-|15|TRBV7-2|-
TGTGCCAGCAGCTCTTCCCTATCAGGGCACACTGAAGCTTTCTTT
CASSSSLSGHTEAFF
>TRBJ2-7|-|15|TRBV6-6|-
TGTGCCAGCAGTTACTCCCAGAAGGGACCGTACGAGCAGTACTTC
CASSYSQKGPYEQYF
>TRBJ2-2|-|17|TRBV28|-
TGTGCCAGCAGTTTCCTATACAACTCAAGGGTTAGCGGGGAGCTGTTTTTT
CASSFLYNSRVSGELFF
>TRBJ1-1|-|13|TRBV10-3|-
TGTGCCATCACAAAGGGGAAGGGCACTGAAGCTTTCTTT
CAITKGKGTEAFF
>TRBJ1-1|-|12|TRBV6-5|-
TGTGCCAGCAGTAAGGGGAACACTGAAGCTTTCTTT
CASSKGNTEAFF
>TRBJ1-2|few|14|TRBV6-5|TRBD1
TGTGCCAGCAGGGAGACAGGGATAGGCAATGGCTACACCTTC
CASRETGIGNGYTF
>TRBJ2-2|-|15|TRBV7-6|-
TGTGCCAGCAGCTTAGCGCTGGGGGGCACCGGGGAGCTGTTTTTT
CASSLALGGTGELFF
>TRBJ1-1|-|14|TRBV5-4|-
TGTGCCAGCAGCCCCCGACAGGTAGGCACTGAAGCTTTCTTT
CASSPRQVGTEAFF
>TRBJ1-1|-|12|TRBV19|-
TGTACCCACAGTAATGGCGAGAGGGGTGGTTTCTTT
CTHSNGERGGFF
>TRBJ2-7|-|16|TRBV7-9|TRBD2
TGTGCCAGCAGCTTAATTTCGGGAGGTCGCTCCTACGAGCAGTACTTC
CASSLISGGRSYEQYF
>TRBJ2-1|-|14|TRBV6-6|TRBD2
TGTGCCAGCGGTGTAAGCGGGGGTGGGAATGAGCAGTTCTTC
CASGVSGGGNEQFF
>TRBJ1-2|-|14|TRBV27|-
TGTGCCAGCAGTAGGGGAAAAGGGACTTATGGCTACACCTTC
CASSRGKGTYGYTF
>TRBJ1-2|-|13|TRBV12-3/TRBV12-4|TRBD1
TGTGCCAGCAGTCCGGACAGGAACTATGGCTACACCTTC
CASSPDRNYGYTF
>TRBJ1-4|-|14|TRBV19|-
TGTGCCAGTGACGGAGGCCCCGGGGGTAAAAAACTGTTTTTT
CASDGGPGGKKLFF
>TRBJ2-1|-|14|TRBV27|-
TGTGCCAGCAGTTTATCGCGTACCTACAATGAGCAGTTCTTC
CASSLSRTYNEQFF
>TRBJ1-2|-|15|TRBV15|-
TGTGCCACCAGCAGAGATCTAACAGGGACCTATGGCTACACCTTC
CATSRDLTGTYGYTF
>TRBJ2-2|-|16|TRBV19|-
TGTGCCAGTAGTATCCCCAGGGGCACCCACACCGGGGAGCTGTTTTTT
CASSIPRGTHTGELFF
>TRBJ1-2|once|16|TRBV4-1|-
TGCGCCAGCAGCCCAAGCCCCAAGGTCCCTAACTATGGCTACACCTTC
CASSPSPKVPNYGYTF
>TRBJ2-3|-|13|TRBV7-3|-
TGTGCCAGCAGCTTGCACCCCACAGATACGCAGTATTTT
CASSLHPTDTQYF
>TRBJ1-1|once|14|TRBV5-4|-
TGTGCCAGCAGCTTAAGTCGGGGGCCCGCTGAAGCTTTCTTT
CASSLSRGPAEAFF
>TRBJ1-2|-|12|TRBV5-4|TRBD1
TGTGCCAGCAGGACAGGGGGCTATGGCTACACCTTC
CASRTGGYGYTF
>TRBJ2-7|-|16|TRBV23-1|-
TGCGCCAGCAGTCAATCAACCGGGGTTCCCCCCTACGAGCAGTACTTC
CASSQSTGVPPYEQYF
>TRBJ2-1|-|15|TRBV3-1/TRBV3-2|TRBD2
TGTGCCAGCAGAGGTTGGACTAGCGGGGACAATGAGCAGTTCTTC
CASRGWTSGDNEQFF
>TRBJ1-1|-|15|TRBV11-2|TRBD1
TGTGCCAGCAGCTTCACCGGGACAGGGATATCTGAAGCTTTCTTT
CASSFTGTGISEAFF
>TRBJ2-5|-|15|TRBV7-9|TRBD1
TGTGCCAGCAGATCCGGCGGGACAGGGTTAGAGACCCAGTACTTC
CASRSGGTGLETQYF
>TRBJ2-5|-|18|TRBV15|-
TGTGCCACCAGCAGAGATGGGGCAGGGTTAGATTTGACAGAGACCCAGTACTTC
CATSRDGAGLDLTETQYF
>TRBJ2-7|-|13|TRBV9|-
TGTGCCAGCAGCGTAGGGGACACCTACGAGCAGTACTTC
CASSVGDTYEQYF
>TRBJ1-3|-|11|TRBV10-3|-
TGTGCCATCAGTGTCGGAAACACCATATATTTT
CAISVGNTIYF
>TRBJ1-2|-|15|TRBV7-2|-
TGTGCCAGCAGCTTAGTCGCATTTTCTTCGGGCGGCTACACCTTC
CASSLVAFSSGGYTF
>TRBJ2-1|-|17|TRBV5-6|TRBD2
TGTGCCAGCAGCCCGGGGACTAGCGGGATAGGAAGGAATGAGCAGTTCTTC
CASSPGTSGIGRNEQFF
>TRBJ2-2|-|15|TRBV2|TRBD1
TGTGCCAGCAGTGCCCCACAGGGGGCGACCGGGGAGCTGTTTTTT
CASSAPQGATGELFF
>TRBJ2-5|-|15|TRBV24-1|TRBD2
TGTGCCACCAGTGATCGGACTAGCGGCCAAGAGACCCAGTACTTC
CATSDRTSGQETQYF